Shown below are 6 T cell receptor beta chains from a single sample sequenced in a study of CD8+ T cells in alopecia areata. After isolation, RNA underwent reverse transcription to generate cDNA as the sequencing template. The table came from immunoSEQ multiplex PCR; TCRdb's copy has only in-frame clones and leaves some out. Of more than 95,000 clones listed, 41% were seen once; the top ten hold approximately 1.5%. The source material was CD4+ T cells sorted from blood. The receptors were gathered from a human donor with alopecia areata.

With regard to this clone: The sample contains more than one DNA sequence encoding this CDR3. CDR3 amino acids: CASSVVSGSYNEQFF. CDR3 coding DNA: TGTGCCAGCAGCGTAGTATCCGGGTCCTACAATGAGCAGTTCTTC. The chain is built from TRBV9 and TRBJ2-1; D remains ambiguous. Trimming stripped 0 bases from V and 1 base from J, with 8 bases between. The CDR3 contains 15 residues. The germline CDR1 and CDR2 sequences are SGDLS and YYNGEE. Drawing the rest from reference TRBV9 and TRBJ2-1, the complete variable domain is DSGVTQTPKHLITATGQRVTLRCSPRSGDLSVYWYQQSLDQGLQFLIQYYNGEERAKGNILERFSAQQFPDLHSELNLSSLELGDSALYFCASSVVSGSYNEQFFGPGTRLTVL.

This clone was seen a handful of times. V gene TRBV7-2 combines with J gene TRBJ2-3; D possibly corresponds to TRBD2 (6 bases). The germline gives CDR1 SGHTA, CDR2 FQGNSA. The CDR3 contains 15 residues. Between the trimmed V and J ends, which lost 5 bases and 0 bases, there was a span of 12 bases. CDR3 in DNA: TGTGCCAGCAGCCCGGTAGCGGCGAGCACAGATACGCAGTATTTT. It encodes CASSPVAASTDTQYF. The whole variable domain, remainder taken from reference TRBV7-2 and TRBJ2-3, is GAGVSQSPSNKVTEKGKDVELRCDPISGHTALYWYRQSLGQGLEFLIYFQGNSAPDKSGLPSDRFSAERTGGSVSTLTIQRTQQEDSAVYLCASSPVAASTDTQYFGPGTRLTVL.

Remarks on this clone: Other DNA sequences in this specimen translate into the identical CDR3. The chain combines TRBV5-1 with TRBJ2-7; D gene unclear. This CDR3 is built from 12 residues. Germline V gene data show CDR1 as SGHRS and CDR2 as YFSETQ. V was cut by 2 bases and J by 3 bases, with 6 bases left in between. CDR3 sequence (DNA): TGCGCCAGCAGCTTAACAGACTACGAGCAGTACTTC. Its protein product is CASSLTDYEQYF.

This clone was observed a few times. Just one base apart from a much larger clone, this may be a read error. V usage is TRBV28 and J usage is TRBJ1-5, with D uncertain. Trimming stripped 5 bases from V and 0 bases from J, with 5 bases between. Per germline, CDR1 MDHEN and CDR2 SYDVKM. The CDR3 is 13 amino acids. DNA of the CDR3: TGTGCCAGCAGTCCATATAGCAATCAGCCCCAGCATTTT. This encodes CASSPYSNQPQHF.

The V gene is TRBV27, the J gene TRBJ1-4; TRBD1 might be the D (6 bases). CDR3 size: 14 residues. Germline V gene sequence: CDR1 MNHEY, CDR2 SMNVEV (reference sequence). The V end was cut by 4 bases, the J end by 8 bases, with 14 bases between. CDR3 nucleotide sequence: TGTGCCAGCAGTTCGTCAGGGGTTGAGGAAAAACTGTTTTTT. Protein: CASSSSGVEEKLFF.

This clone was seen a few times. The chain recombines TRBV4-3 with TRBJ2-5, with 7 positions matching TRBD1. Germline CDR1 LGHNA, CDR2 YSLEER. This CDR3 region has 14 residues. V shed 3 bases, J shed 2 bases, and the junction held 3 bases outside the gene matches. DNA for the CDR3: TGCGCCAGCAGCCAGGGACAGAAACAAGAGACCCAGTACTTC. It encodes CASSQGQKQETQYF.